Presented here are 30 T cell receptor beta chains from one specimen sequenced in a study of CD8+CD57+ T cells in acquired aplastic anemia. For CDR3 and TCR beta VDJ profiling, genomic DNA was the template used. From the reads, TCRdb called clonotypes with MiXCR, one entry per CDR3 protein. In the table there are 350,000 to 450,000 distinct CDR3 sequences, approximately 70% of which are singletons. What was sequenced was sorted CD4+, CD8+, or CD8+CD57+ T cells (not recorded which) from PBMCs. The receptor set was obtained from a human donor in good health, serving as a control.

V and J are TRBV9 and TRBJ1-6, with D perhaps TRBD1 (6 bases). The CDR3 runs to 16 residues. Trimming left V 2 bases short and J 9 bases short, with 18 bases between. The germline V gene encodes CDR1 SGDLS and CDR2 YYNGEE. The CDR3 DNA sequence: TGTGCCAGCAGCGTTAACCCAGGGGAGGCAGCTTCACCCCTCCACTTT. Protein sequence: CASSVNPGEAASPLHF.

The gene calls are TRBV5-4 and TRBJ1-3; 9 bases align to TRBD1. The V gene's germline CDR1 is SGHNT and CDR2 YYREEE (reference sequence). The CDR3 loop spans 15 amino acids. V gave up 3 bases and J gave up 4 bases; unmatched junction bases: 5. CDR3 DNA sequence: TGTGCCAGCAGCTCGGCCGGGACAGGGGGAAACACCATATATTTT. Translated: CASSSAGTGGNTIYF.

The chain carries TRBV2 and TRBJ1-1; D not certain. Germline CDR1 and CDR2: SNHLY and FYNNEI. The CDR3 totals 10 residues. V was shortened by 5 bases and J by 9 bases, with 7 bases between the two germline ends. The CDR3 region has the DNA TGTGCCAGCAGTAGGGAAAAAGCTTTCTTT. This codes for CASSREKAFF.

The table lists this clonotype with a few counts. This chain links TRBV27 with TRBJ2-7, with 9 bases aligning to TRBD2. Germline V gene data show CDR1 as MNHEY and CDR2 as SMNVEV (reference sequence). Losses at the gene ends were 2 bases for V and 4 bases for J; bases not matched to a gene: 15. This CDR3 is built from 18 residues. CDR3 in DNA: TGTGCCAGCAGTTTAAGGAAGGCGGGGGGGCCTTTTAAGTACGAGCAGTACTTC. It codes for CASSLRKAGGPFKYEQYF.

This clonotype was observed once. The chain uses TRBV9 and TRBJ1-1; D uncertain. Trimming took 4 bases from V and 12 from J, leaving 22 bases between them. In germline, CDR1 is SGDLS, CDR2 YYNGEE. The CDR3 is made up of 14 amino acids. CDR3 protein: CASSLTSGHPSTFF. In DNA, the CDR3 is TGTGCCAGCAGCTTAACGTCAGGTCACCCCTCCACTTTCTTT.

V is TRBV12-3 or TRBV12-4 and J is TRBJ1-3; D ambiguous. The CDR3 has 16 amino acids. Trimming left V 6 bases short and J 2 bases short, with 17 bases between. As DNA, the CDR3 is TGTGCCAGCAGCCATCTTCGGGGTAAGGCTGGAAACACCATATATTTT. It yields the protein CASSHLRGKAGNTIYF.

In DNA, the CDR3 is TGCAGTGCTAGAATGCCGGGGGAGGGAGGATACGAGCAGTACTTC. It codes for CSARMPGEGGYEQYF. The genes are TRBV20-1 and TRBJ2-7; TRBD2 agrees at 7 bases. CDR1 DFQATT and CDR2 SNEGSKA come from the germline V gene (reference sequence). The CDR3 covers 15 residues. The junction had 11 bases not matched to a gene; V was cut back by 2 bases and J by 4 bases.

The CDR3 coding sequence is TGTGCCAGCAGCAACCAGCATGGTATCGCAGAGACGCTGTTTTTT. Translated, it gives CASSNQHGIAETLFF. V gene TRBV7-9 combines with J gene TRBJ2-2; D is undetermined. Germline V gene sequence: CDR1 SEHNR, CDR2 FQNEAQ (reference sequence). Trimming stripped 5 bases from V and 13 bases from J, with 23 bases between. The CDR3 is 15 amino acids.

The chain recombines TRBV2 with TRBJ2-5, with unresolved D. V lost 1 base, J lost 4 bases, and 10 bases lay in between. The CDR3 is 14 residues long. Germline lookup yields CDR1 SNHLY and CDR2 FYNNEI. Here the CDR3 DNA reads TGTGCCAGCAGTGAAGGCTGGAGCCGAGAGACCCAGTACTTC. Amino acid sequence: CASSEGWSRETQYF.

This clonotype was seen repeatedly, ten times or more. This rearrangement joins TRBV5-1 to TRBJ1-3; maybe TRBD1 (6 bases). V was cut by 1 base and J by 0 bases, with 8 bases left in between. CDR3 length: 15 residues. The V gene's germline CDR1 is SGHRS and CDR2 YFSETQ. CDR3 region: CASSLTGFSGNTIYF. CDR3 coding DNA: TGCGCCAGCAGCTTGACAGGGTTCTCTGGAAACACCATATATTTT.

In the case of this clonotype: A read error may produce the germline difference seen at one junction end. The chain joins TRBV9 to TRBJ1-2; D gene unclear. This CDR3 is 13 amino acids long. CDR1 is SGDLS, CDR2 YYNGEE, per germline. This chain's CDR3 is CATRRDGSYDYTF. The CDR3 bases are TGTGCCACCAGAAGAGATGGGTCCTATGACTACACCTTC.

This clonotype was counted many times. The gene calls are TRBV11-2 and TRBJ1-3, with D possibly TRBD1 on 5 matching bases. Germline assignment: CDR1 SGHAT and CDR2 FQNNGV. The germline V and J ends were trimmed by 3 bases and 1 base, with 10 bases remaining between them. The CDR3 extends over 15 amino acids. In DNA, the CDR3 is TGTGCCAGCAGCTTCGACAGTGGATCTGGAAACACCATATATTTT. Translated, it gives CASSFDSGSGNTIYF.

The V and J genes are TRBV7-6 and TRBJ1-1; possibly TRBD1 for D (5 bases). Germline V gene data show CDR1 as SGHVS and CDR2 as FNYEAQ. The CDR3 totals 16 residues. Between the trimmed V and J ends, which lost 5 bases and 4 bases, there was a span of 20 bases. CDR3 protein: CASSQIWGTTGTEAFF. CDR3 nucleotides: TGTGCCAGCAGCCAAATATGGGGCACCACGGGCACTGAAGCTTTCTTT.

The chain carries TRBV6-1 and TRBJ1-2, with no clear D. Germline CDR1 MNHNS, CDR2 SASEGT. The V end lost 7 bases, the J end lost 4 bases, and 10 bases lay between the germline ends. The CDR3 loop spans 12 amino acids. Here the CDR3 reads CASTDGSYGYTF. CDR3 DNA: TGTGCCAGCACCGACGGGTCCTATGGCTACACCTTC.

This clonotype was detected a few times. The chain uses TRBV15 and TRBJ2-7; TRBD1 aligns across 8 bases. In germline, CDR1 is LNHNV, CDR2 YYDKDF (reference sequence). This CDR3 comprises 16 residues. With V trimmed by 3 bases and J by 2 bases, 9 bases remained unmatched. CDR3: CATSSRGQGSTYEQYF. CDR3 nucleotides: TGTGCCACCAGCAGCCGCGGACAGGGAAGTACCTACGAGCAGTACTTC.

The gene calls are TRBV6-1 and TRBJ1-1; TRBD1 might be the D (5 bases). Germline CDR1 reads MNHNS; CDR2 reads SASEGT. V shed 10 bases and J shed 0 bases, with 15 bases lying between them. This CDR3 comprises 14 residues. The CDR3 protein is CATRESGMNTEAFF. In nucleotides, the CDR3 is TGTGCCACCAGGGAAAGTGGGATGAACACTGAAGCTTTCTTT.

This sequence joins TRBV19 and TRBJ1-3; D is ambiguous. CDR1 is LNHDA and CDR2 is SQIVND in the germline V gene (reference sequence). The CDR3 loop spans 15 amino acids. The V end was cut by 8 bases, the J end by 8 bases, with 22 bases between. CDR3 sequence (DNA): TGTGCCAGTCAGTCCCCCGGGATCTATGGCTACACCATATATTTT. It is translated as CASQSPGIYGYTIYF.

The rearrangement uses TRBV10-3 and TRBJ1-1, with 7 bases fitting TRBD1. CDR3 length equals 15 residues. Germline V gene data show CDR1 as ENHRY and CDR2 as SYGVKD. The junction had 9 bases not matched to a gene; V was cut back by 1 base and J by 7 bases. The CDR3 protein is CAISEFRTGEGEAFF. CDR3 DNA: TGTGCCATCAGTGAGTTTAGGACAGGAGAGGGTGAAGCTTTCTTT.

The chain couples TRBV5-1 to TRBJ1-1; no clear D gene. CDR3 size: 13 residues. Germline lookup yields CDR1 SGHRS and CDR2 YFSETQ. V was clipped by 2 bases and J by 6 bases, with 11 bases between them. The CDR3: CASSFDGGAEAFF. The CDR3 DNA reads TGCGCCAGCAGCTTCGACGGCGGGGCTGAAGCTTTCTTT. Supplemented by reference TRBV5-1 and TRBJ1-1, the full variable domain reads KAGVTQTPRYLIKTRGQQVTLSCSPISGHRSVSWYQQTPGQGLQFLFEYFSETQRNKGNFPGRFSGRQFSNSRSEMNVSTLELGDSALYLCASSFDGGAEAFFGQGTRLTVV.

A word on this clonotype: Since no conserved phenylalanine or tryptophan closes the CDR3, a read error is the likely cause. This chain connects TRBV2 to TRBJ1-1; TRBD1 is a possible D gene (5 bases). Germline CDR1 is SNHLY and CDR2 is FYNNEI. The CDR3 is 13 amino acids. The CDR3 DNA follows: TGTGCCAGCACGGAGGGGAGGAACACGGAAGCTTTCTGT. This codes for CASTEGRNTEAFC.

This clonotype was observed at least ten times. The chain combines TRBV3-1 with TRBJ2-7; 9 nucleotides line up with TRBD1. Trimming removed 8 bases from V and 7 bases from J; junction bases left unmatched: 9. This CDR3 has 13 amino acids. The germline V gene has CDR1 LGHDT and CDR2 YNNKEL (reference sequence). The CDR3 DNA is TGTGCCAGCGGACAGGGGAAGGTGGGTGAGCAGTACTTC. As protein: CASGQGKVGEQYF.

This clonotype was detected a few times. This sequence joins TRBV7-8 and TRBJ2-5; D gene unclear. Germline-derived CDR1 and CDR2 are SGHVS and FQNEAQ. Trimming cost V 5 bases and J 5 bases, with 9 bases left between them. The CDR3 has 12 residues. In DNA form, the CDR3 reads TGTGCCAGCAGCCCGATAGGGGAGACCCAGTACTTC. Residues: CASSPIGETQYF.

On this clonotype: The junction does not match germline at one end; this may be a read error. This sequence joins TRBV10-3 and TRBJ1-6; D unresolved. Per the germline V gene, CDR1 is ENHRY and CDR2 is SYGVKD. The CDR3 loop spans 14 amino acids. Here the CDR3 DNA reads TGTGCCAGCAGTTTAAATACGAAGAATTCACCCCTCCACTTT. Its protein is CASSLNTKNSPLHF.

Worth noting for this clonotype: Because the CDR3 is missing its conserved closing phenylalanine or tryptophan, this is likely a read error. It is unclear where the CDR3 begins or ends on the DNA, so no DNA is shown, and the CDR3 is as TCRdb lists it. The CDR3: CAGTPGDTGASPLQY. The chain joins TRBV19 to TRBJ1-6; the D segment call TRBD1 is taken from the table without a DNA check. Counting both end residues, the CDR3 totals 15 amino acids. Per germline, CDR1 LNHDA and CDR2 SQIVND (reference sequence).

This clonotype was recorded many times. V is TRBV5-1 and J is TRBJ1-3; D is ambiguous. V lost 0 bases and J 1 base, leaving 8 bases between the germline ends. Germline V lookup: CDR1 SGHRS, CDR2 YFSETQ. CDR3 length: 15 residues. The CDR3 is CASSLDSTSGNTIYF. The DNA for the CDR3 is TGCGCCAGCAGCTTGGACAGTACGTCTGGAAACACCATATATTTT.

This clonotype turned up a few times. The junction shows a germline mismatch at one end, possibly a read error. The chain has TRBV25-1 and TRBJ2-1; 12 bases fit TRBD2. Germline V gives CDR1 MGHDK, CDR2 SYGVNS. The CDR3 covers 17 residues. The CDR3 protein is CASSELAGGRRSNGQFF. As DNA, the CDR3 is TGTGCCAGCAGTGAACTAGCGGGGGGGCGGAGGAGCAATGGGCAGTTCTTC.

The chain uses TRBV19 and TRBJ2-7; the D gene is possibly TRBD1 (6 bases). CDR1 is LNHDA and CDR2 is SQIVND in the germline V gene (reference sequence). The CDR3 has 12 amino acids. Trimming took 2 bases from V and 5 from J, leaving 7 bases between them. The CDR3 region has the DNA TGTGCCAGTAGTATATCAGGGGACGAGCAGTACTTC. This encodes CASSISGDEQYF.

The rearrangement uses TRBV7-8 and TRBJ1-2, with 9 bases aligning to TRBD1. The CDR3 runs 14 residues. After removal of 5 bases from V and 10 bases from J, the junction contained 11 bases not matched to a gene. CDR1 and CDR2 (germline): SGHVS, FQNEAQ. CDR3 in DNA: TGTGCCAGCAGCGTTACAGGGGGCAATGAGGCCTACACCTTC. Residues: CASSVTGGNEAYTF.

For this clonotype: A read error may produce the germline difference seen at one junction end. V gene TRBV2 combines with J gene TRBJ1-1, with D tentatively TRBD1 (5 bases). The CDR3 sequence is 14 residues long. Germline V gene lookup returns CDR1 SNHLY and CDR2 FYNNEI. The CDR3 sequence: CASSPGRGDTEPYF. The CDR3 nucleotides read TGCGCCAGCAGCCCGGGACGGGGCGACACTGAACCTTACTTT.

This clonotype came up a few times. V and J are TRBV20-1 and TRBJ1-6, with D perhaps TRBD1 (6 bases). The germline CDR1 and CDR2 sequences are DFQATT and SNEGSKA (reference sequence). V was pared by 4 bases and J by 5 bases, with 15 bases between. This CDR3 region has 15 residues. The chain's CDR3 is CSAIAGGPDNSPLHF. CDR3 bases: TGCAGTGCTATCGCCGGGGGGCCGGATAATTCACCCCTCCACTTT.